This paragraph reports one TCR beta chain. Original analysis: Amplification with reference gene primers provided the estimates of nucleated cell counts. The table came from immunoSEQ multiplex PCR; TCRdb's copy has only in-frame clones and leaves some out. V and J calls and clone size are as listed in that table; D and trimming were resolved from the DNA. The sample yields roughly 45,000 clones, more than 70% seen once. The sample comes from a study of blood T cell repertoires in COVID-19. Germline CDR1 is SNHLY and CDR2 is FYNNEI. V was cut by 6 bases and J by 8 bases, with 13 bases left in between. This CDR3 is built from 13 residues.

This TCR derives from a woman aged 60 to 75 with acute or convalescent COVID-19. The sequenced sample consisted of peripheral blood. The chain combines TRBV2 with TRBJ1-4; D is undetermined. Written as DNA, the CDR3 is TGTGCCAGCAGAGGGTTGCGAGGGGAAAAACTGTTTTTT. It translates to CASRGLRGEKLFF.